The clone carrying this T cell receptor beta chain has only one observation. This table comes from immunoSEQ multiplex PCR, and its TCRdb copy is limited to in-frame clones, with some not included. The table shows about 89,000 clones, with more than 70% occurring only once. The data derive from a study of blood T cell repertoires in COVID-19. Study at large: Both acute and convalescent COVID-19 samples were obtained from the United States, Italy and Spain. T cells, B-cell-depleted T cells, or PBMCs provided the cDNA or gDNA that served as material.

V was trimmed by 0 bases and J by 0 bases, leaving 6 bases between them. The germline gives CDR1 KGHSY, CDR2 FQNENV. The CDR3 consists of 14 residues. Sequenced: peripheral blood. The V call is TRBV16, the J call TRBJ2-7; no reliable D call. This receptor was identified in a woman over 75 with acute or convalescent COVID-19. The chain's CDR3 is CASSQSISSYEQYF. In nucleotides, the CDR3 is TGTGCCAGCAGCCAATCAATTAGCTCCTACGAGCAGTACTTC.